This TCR beta chain was captured by sequencing in a study of blood T cell repertoires in COVID-19. As handled by the study authors: Estimation of nucleated cell counts relied on the amplification of reference gene primers. The protocol was immunoSEQ multiplex PCR, while the TCRdb copy is restricted to in-frame clones and leaves out a portion. V and J calls and clone size come straight from that table; D and trimming were deduced from the DNA. The repertoire includes roughly 700,000 clones, around 89% of them detected once, and roughly 0.25% sits in the top ten. Trimming at V came to 5 bases and at J to 2 bases, leaving 14 bases not matched to a gene. The CDR3 consists of 18 residues. The germline V gene encodes CDR1 SGHKS and CDR2 YYEKEE (reference sequence).

The sequencing input was peripheral blood. This sequence was found in a woman aged 18-35 years with acute or convalescent COVID-19. V usage is TRBV5-5 and J usage is TRBJ2-3; 10 nucleotides match TRBD2. The CDR3 here is CASRSTSGAPDITDTQYF. In nucleotides, the CDR3 is TGTGCCAGCAGGTCCACTAGCGGGGCCCCGGATATCACAGATACGCAGTATTTT. The complete variable domain, with remaining parts taken from reference TRBV5-5 and TRBJ2-3, reads DAGVTQSPTHLIKTRGQQVTLRCSPISGHKSVSWYQQVLGQGPQFIFQYYEKEERGRGNFPDRFSARQFPNYSSELNVNALLLGDSALYLCASRSTSGAPDITDTQYFGPGTRLTVL.